The source of this T cell receptor beta chain is a study of T cells in localized non-small cell lung cancer. For this clone: Its antigen is not identified.

This CDR3 has 17 residues. CDR1 and CDR2 (germline): MDHEN, SYDVKM. Trimming took off 5 bases at V and 3 bases at J, with 20 bases between the two ends. Study-level results: Those with higher blood T cell density had longer overall survival. Appearance in adjacent lung was seen for a median roughly 56 of the top 100 tumor clones. Because researchers sequenced only one region of the tumor, heterogeneity is still possible.

Sequenced by immunoSEQ multiplex PCR; TCRdb stores in-frame clones only, minus some. The table records 13,000 or so clones, about nine tenths of them present only once. This clonotype originated in a man aged 40-75 years with stage III lung adenocarcinoma. The J gene is TRBJ2-1, the V gene TRBV28; a weak D match, TRBD1 (5 bases). This specimen was peripheral blood mononuclear cells, taken before any cancer treatment. CDR3 nucleotides: TGTGCCAGCAGTCCCGACCCGTCGGACACAGTCTACAATGAGCAGTTCTTC. This encodes CASSPDPSDTVYNEQFF.